The T cell receptor beta chain described here comes from a study of cytomegalovirus exposure and HLA in healthy donors. Study information: Within the Caucasian-associated ancestry cluster were around four fifths of the roughly 400 genotyped donors. General study results and limits: A later analysis linked a missense DCLRE1C variant to TCR beta V- and J-gene trimming. Reports indicate that TCR beta sequences accurately predicted the HLA-A and HLA-B alleles of most subjects. Using a false discovery rate of 0.05, a later analysis showed that fewer than 20,000 TCR beta sequences were associated with HLA alleles.

Concerning this clone itself: Its antigen is unknown.

The CDR3 totals 17 residues. The germline V gene has CDR1 SGHVS and CDR2 FQNEAQ. V was trimmed by 7 bases and J by 4 bases, leaving 23 bases between them. The study ran its PCR with 60 Vbeta and 13 Jbeta primers. Sequenced by immunoSEQ multiplex PCR; TCRdb stores in-frame clones only, minus some. Among roughly 71,000 clones listed, 70% to 85% were seen once. The gene calls are TRBV7-8 and TRBJ2-1, with D possibly TRBD1 on 6 matching bases. Source material: PBMCs. The TCR sequence derives from a human donor in good health. CDR3 nucleotides: TGTGCCAGCACCACCCGCAGGGGAGCTCTACTATACAATGAGCAGTTCTTC. It encodes CASTTRRGALLYNEQFF.